This TCR beta chain comes out of a study of breast tumors, draining lymph nodes, adjacent tissues (dated by TCRdb to the mid-2010s). Describing the broader study: Breast cancer patients provided tumor, adjacent nontumor tissue and axillary lymph nodes, and the study compared the TCR beta repertoires across these three sources. The study was designed to assess the relationships and possible T-cell exchange between tumor, surrounding tissue and draining lymph node repertoires in human breast cancer. Overall results and qualifications from the work: In luminal-like breast cancer, tumor and nontumor tissue repertoires resembled each other significantly more than in basal-like breast cancer. T-cell repertoire diversity in tumors was found to be lower than in lymph nodes but higher than in nontumor tissue, and preferential V and J gene usage was observed. The data were considered consistent with most tumor T cells being derived from the lymph node and subsequently expanding within tumor tissue. The conclusion that tumor T cells originate in lymph nodes was presented as consistent with a hypothesis rather than as directly demonstrated.

A note on this clonotype: Its antigen is currently not known. One end of the junction varies from germline; a read error may be responsible.

Sequencing took place on an Illumina HiSeq 2000. TCR beta chain libraries were generated through multiplex PCR amplification. High-throughput sequencing was used to analyze the amplified TCR beta chain products. TCRdb reanalyzed the raw reads on its own, using fastp at Q25 for trimming and MiXCR for clone calling, and kept in-frame beta chains. Each record represents a unique CDR3 protein, reported with the most common genes and DNA among its rows. The sample data list tens of thousands of distinct CDR3 sequences, and around 23% of these were observed just once. The ten most abundant clones make up 8% of the sample. The germline V gene gives CDR1 as SGDLS and CDR2 as YYNGEE. From the cysteine through the phenylalanine, the CDR3 covers 14 amino acids. The kept DNA is CDR3 alone, 42 bases in frame from the first base.

The TCR comes from a female donor with breast cancer. Some clones in this sample may be carry-over from other donors' samples. Recombination connected TRBV9 to TRBJ2-7; no D gene call is confident. Sequencing input: breast tumor tissue. The bases read TGTGTCAGCAGCGCCTATGGAGTTGGCTGCGAGCAGTACTTC. This gives the protein CVSSAYGVGCEQYF.